This is a list of T cell receptor beta chains from one sample in a study of T cell clones after liver transplantation. Libraries were prepared by immunoSEQ multiplex PCR; TCRdb keeps only in-frame clonotypes and omits some of them. The sample carries 50,000 or so clones, about 69% recorded once. The sample consisted of CD4+ T cells from blood, taken 54 months after liver transplant. These receptors were taken from a human patient who received a liver transplant. Some T cells may trace back to the graft donor. CDR3s include the opening cysteine and the closing phenylalanine or tryptophan. Fields, in order: D gene, J gene, V gene, clone size, CDR3 DNA, CDR3 protein. The D gene is left open where the match is weak. Size is omitted from some rows. Given values are once, few, many or a class for expanded clones.

. | TRBJ1-5 | TRBV27 | . | TGTGCCAGCAGTCCCCGGGGGGCAGCTTCTCTCATAGATCAGCCCCAACATTTT | CASSPRGAASLIDQPQHF
TRBD2 | TRBJ2-3 | TRBV12-5 | . | TGTGCTAGTGGTTTCACTAGCGGGGGGGGAAACACAGATACGCAGTATTTT | CASGFTSGGGNTDTQYF
. | TRBJ2-7 | TRBV7-2 | . | TGTGCCAGCAGCTTAGCGCAACAGAACTACGAGCAGTACTTC | CASSLAQQNYEQYF
TRBD1 | TRBJ1-1 | TRBV29-1 | . | TGCAGCGTTGGATTTGGGACAGGGGGTCCGAACACTGAAGCTTTCTTT | CSVGFGTGGPNTEAFF
. | TRBJ2-5 | TRBV7-8 | . | TGTGCCAGCAGGACAGGAGAAGAGACCCAGTACTTC | CASRTGEETQYF
. | TRBJ1-5 | TRBV15 | . | TGTGCCACCAGCAGGGCGGGGGGGAGTCAGCCCCAGCATTTT | CATSRAGGSQPQHF
. | TRBJ1-1 | TRBV29-1 | . | TGCAGCGTTGCCCCCGCAGGAACCATGAACACTGAAGCTTTCTTT | CSVAPAGTMNTEAFF
. | TRBJ2-7 | TRBV28 | . | TGTGCCAGCGCTCGACAGTTCGACGAGCAGTACTTC | CASARQFDEQYF
. | TRBJ1-2 | TRBV19 | . | TGTGCCAGTAGTATGTGGTTGAGCTATGGCTACACCTTC | CASSMWLSYGYTF
. | TRBJ1-5 | TRBV30 | . | TGTGCCTGGAGTGCCAGGGAGGATCAGCCCCAGCATTTT | CAWSAREDQPQHF
. | TRBJ2-5 | TRBV10-3 | . | TGTGCCATCAAACGGGGTACATCCGAAGAGACCCAGTACTTC | CAIKRGTSEETQYF
. | TRBJ2-5 | TRBV2 | . | TGTGCCAGCAGGGCGCGGGACACATTTTACCAAGAGACCCAGTACTTC | CASRARDTFYQETQYF
. | TRBJ2-7 | TRBV7-2 | . | TGTGCCAGCAGGCGGGACGTAAGCTCCTACGAGCAGTACTTC | CASRRDVSSYEQYF
TRBD1 | TRBJ1-6 | TRBV5-5 | . | TGTGCCAGCAGCTACAGGTGGACAGGGGGTAAAAATTCACCCCTCCACTTT | CASSYRWTGGKNSPLHF
. | TRBJ2-3 | TRBV2 | . | TGTGCCAGCAGGGGAAGACTAATGGGTGCTACAGATACGCAGTATTTT | CASRGRLMGATDTQYF
. | TRBJ1-4 | TRBV19 | . | TGTGCCAGTAGTATCTGGCAGGGTGATGAAAAACTGTTTTTT | CASSIWQGDEKLFF
. | TRBJ2-1 | TRBV19 | . | TGTGCCAGTAGTATCACCGGGAATAAGGAGCAGTTCTTC | CASSITGNKEQFF
. | TRBJ1-5 | TRBV27 | few | TGTGCCAGCAGTTTCGAGGGGGGTGTCGGTCAGCCCCAGCATTTT | CASSFEGGVGQPQHF
. | TRBJ1-5 | TRBV28 | . | TGTGCCAGCAGTTCGAAGGTCAGGGTAGGAAATCAGCCCCAGCATTTT | CASSSKVRVGNQPQHF
. | TRBJ1-2 | TRBV5-1 | . | TGCGCCAGCAGCCGGGACGGAACTAACTATGGCTACACCTTC | CASSRDGTNYGYTF
TRBD1 | TRBJ1-5 | TRBV19 | once | TGTGCCAGTAGTACCGGGACAGGAAGGGGTCAGCCCCAGCATTTT | CASSTGTGRGQPQHF
. | TRBJ1-3 | TRBV11-2 | . | TGTGCCAGCAGCTCGTGGACGTTGGTCTCTGGAAACACCATATATTTT | CASSSWTLVSGNTIYF
TRBD1 | TRBJ2-7 | TRBV6-1 | once | TGTGCCACCACAGGGGCCTACGAGCAGTACTTC | CATTGAYEQYF
TRBD2 | TRBJ2-3 | TRBV5-8 | . | TGTGCCAGCAGCCGGACTAGCGGGGGTAGCACAGATACGCAGTATTTT | CASSRTSGGSTDTQYF
. | TRBJ1-1 | TRBV18 | . | TGTGCCAGCTCACCGATGGGGAACACTGAAGCTTTCTTT | CASSPMGNTEAFF
. | TRBJ2-5 | TRBV2 | . | TGTGCCAGCAGTGGGAAAGAGACCCAGTACTTC | CASSGKETQYF
. | TRBJ1-1 | TRBV5-5 | few | TGTGCCAGCAGCTTCGGGTTTAACACTGAAGCTTTCTTT | CASSFGFNTEAFF
TRBD1 | TRBJ2-1 | TRBV5-6 | once | TGTGCCAGCAGCTTTAGGGGGCTGACCTACAATGAGCAGTTCTTC | CASSFRGLTYNEQFF